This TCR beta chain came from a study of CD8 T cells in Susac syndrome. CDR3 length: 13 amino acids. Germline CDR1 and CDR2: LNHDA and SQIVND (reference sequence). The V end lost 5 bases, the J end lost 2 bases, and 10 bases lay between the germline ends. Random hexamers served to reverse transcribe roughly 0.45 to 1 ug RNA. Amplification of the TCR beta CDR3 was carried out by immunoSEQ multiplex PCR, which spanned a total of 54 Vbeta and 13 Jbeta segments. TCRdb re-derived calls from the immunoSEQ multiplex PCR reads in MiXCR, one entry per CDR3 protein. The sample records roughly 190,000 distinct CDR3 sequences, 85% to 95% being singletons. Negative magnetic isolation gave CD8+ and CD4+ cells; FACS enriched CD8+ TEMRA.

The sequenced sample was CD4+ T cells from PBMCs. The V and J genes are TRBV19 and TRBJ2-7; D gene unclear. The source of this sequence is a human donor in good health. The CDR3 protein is CASSRAATYEQYF. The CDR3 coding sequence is TGTGCCAGTAGTCGGGCAGCAACCTACGAGCAGTACTTC.